A selection of T cell receptor beta chains follows, all from one sample in a study of blood T cells in healthy people across ages. Using its own MiXCR run on the 5' RACE reads, TCRdb lists one record per CDR3 protein. Here the sample spans over a million distinct CDR3 sequences, roughly two fifths being singletons. Sample: blood. Receptors originate from a woman between 18 and 29 years old in good health. The CDR3 runs from the conserved cysteine through the conserved F or W. The D gene is left open where the match is weak. Clone size appears in some rows only: once, few, many, or a class for an expanded clone.

size	V	J	D	CDR3	DNA
NA	TRBV7-3	TRBJ2-5	NA	CASSFFGLQETRYF	TGTGCCAGCAGCTTTTTCGGACTGCAAGAGACCCGGTACTTC
few	TRBV7-6	TRBJ2-7	NA	CASRGARGSDNEQYF	TGTGCCAGCAGGGGAGCCCGGGGGTCAGACAATGAGCAGTACTTC
many	TRBV4-1	TRBJ2-7	NA	CASSQDGRGTYEQYF	TGCGCCAGCAGCCAAGATGGTCGGGGAACCTACGAGCAGTACTTC
NA	TRBV29-1	TRBJ2-7	TRBD1	CSVSRQGRNEQYF	TGCAGCGTCTCGCGACAGGGGAGGAACGAGCAGTACTTC
NA	TRBV24-1	TRBJ1-1	NA	CATSGGWNTEAFF	TGTGCCACCAGTGGAGGTTGGAACACTGAAGCTTTCTTT
NA	TRBV20-1	TRBJ1-2	NA	CSARHPHGSGNYGYTF	TGCAGTGCTAGGCACCCACATGGGTCTGGCAACTATGGCTACACCTTC
NA	TRBV20-1	TRBJ2-2	TRBD1	CSAKPFGQGISGELFF	TGCAGTGCTAAACCCTTTGGACAGGGGATATCCGGGGAGCTGTTTTTT
few	TRBV18	TRBJ2-7	TRBD2	CASSRGGGYEQYF	TGTGCCAGCTCACGGGGGGGTGGCTACGAGCAGTACTTC
NA	TRBV12-3/TRBV12-4	TRBJ1-1	TRBD1	CASSYRGGPETFF	TGTGCCAGCAGCTACAGGGGAGGGCCTGAAACTTTCTTT
NA	TRBV7-9	TRBJ2-3	NA	CATEAGTDTQYF	TGTGCAACCGAAGCGGGCACAGATACGCAGTATTTT
many	TRBV29-1	TRBJ1-2	TRBD1	CSVASTQGDYGYTF	TGCAGCGTTGCGTCGACTCAGGGGGACTATGGCTACACCTTC
many	TRBV7-2	TRBJ2-3	NA	CASSLAGAVDTQYF	TGTGCCAGCAGCTTAGCGGGAGCAGTAGATACGCAGTATTTT
NA	TRBV20-1	TRBJ2-1	NA	CSLARDTPYNEQFF	TGCAGCCTCGCCCGGGACACTCCCTACAATGAGCAGTTCTTC
few	TRBV7-6	TRBJ2-1	NA	CASSKRLGRYNEQFF	TGTGCCAGCAGCAAAAGACTAGGTCGGTACAATGAGCAGTTCTTC
few	TRBV5-1	TRBJ1-1	NA	CASTLSAGSNTEAFF	TGCGCCAGCACCCTCAGCGCAGGCTCGAACACTGAAGCTTTCTTT
NA	TRBV6-5	TRBJ2-1	TRBD1	CASSYGGTGGYNEQFF	TGTGCCAGCAGTTACGGGGGGACAGGGGGATACAATGAGCAGTTCTTC
NA	TRBV4-2	TRBJ1-5	NA	CASSQDNSRGGSNQPQHF	TGTGCCAGCAGCCAAGATAATTCCAGGGGAGGAAGCAATCAGCCCCAGCATTTT
NA	TRBV21-1	TRBJ2-5	NA	CASSTAQTGTIQEEQYF	TGTGCCAGCAGCACCGCTCAGACGGGGACGATCCAGGAGGAGCAGTACTTC
NA	TRBV12-3/TRBV12-4	TRBJ2-7	TRBD1	CASSFNRGQYEQYF	TGTGCCAGCAGTTTTAACAGGGGGCAGTACGAGCAGTACTTC
few	TRBV5-5	TRBJ2-1	NA	CASSLVGDPHNEQFF	TGTGCCAGCAGCTTGGTTGGAGACCCCCACAATGAGCAGTTCTTC
NA	TRBV3-1	TRBJ1-2	NA	CASSHTRNYGYTF	TGTGCCAGCAGCCACACAAGAAACTATGGCTACACCTTC
few	TRBV4-3	TRBJ1-2	TRBD1	CASSQGLATGGYGYTF	TGCGCCAGCAGCCAAGGACTCGCGACAGGGGGATATGGCTACACCTTC
NA	TRBV5-1	TRBJ1-1	NA	CASCTGGAMNTEAFF	TGCGCCAGCTGCACCGGGGGCGCGATGAACACTGAAGCTTTCTTT
NA	TRBV12-3/TRBV12-4	TRBJ2-3	NA	CASSSASTTDTQYF	TGTGCCAGCAGTTCCGCCTCAACGACAGATACGCAGTATTTT
many	TRBV5-6	TRBJ2-1	TRBD2	CASSLPGLANEQFF	TGTGCCAGCAGCTTGCCGGGACTAGCGAATGAGCAGTTCTTC
NA	TRBV7-2	TRBJ1-5	NA	CASSFITSNQPQHF	TGTGCCAGCAGCTTTATCACAAGCAATCAGCCCCAGCATTTT
once	TRBV5-1	TRBJ2-5	NA	CASSTASSVGETQYF	TGCGCCAGCAGCACTGCTAGTAGCGTAGGGGAGACCCAGTACTTC
few	TRBV7-9	TRBJ2-1	TRBD1	CASSLRRGTGSSYNEQFF	TGTGCCAGCAGCTTACGCAGGGGGACGGGAAGCTCCTACAATGAGCAGTTCTTC
NA	TRBV10-3	TRBJ2-1	TRBD2	CAIHPLAGSSNEQFF	TGTGCCATTCACCCACTAGCGGGCTCCTCCAATGAGCAGTTCTTC
few	TRBV29-1	TRBJ2-3	TRBD1	CSGRQGADTQYF	TGCAGCGGCCGACAGGGGGCAGATACGCAGTATTTT
NA	TRBV7-9	TRBJ1-1	NA	CASSPEGWTEAFF	TGTGCCAGCAGTCCAGAGGGGTGGACTGAAGCTTTCTTT
NA	TRBV20-1	TRBJ2-7	TRBD1	CSARHRDRVGNEQYF	TGCAGTGCTAGGCACCGGGACAGGGTGGGCAATGAGCAGTACTTC
NA	TRBV6-6	TRBJ2-3	NA	CANTGNGADTQYF	TGTGCCAACACTGGGAACGGGGCAGATACGCAGTATTTT
few	TRBV10-3	TRBJ1-2	TRBD1	CAISRDRRLFRRGYTF	TGTGCCATCAGTCGGGACAGGAGGCTATTTAGGCGTGGCTACACCTTC
NA	TRBV7-9	TRBJ2-3	NA	CASSLVRGYTDTQYF	TGTGCCAGCAGCTTAGTTCGGGGCTACACAGATACGCAGTATTTT
few	TRBV3-1	TRBJ2-1	NA	CASSDAGWYGYNEQFF	TGTGCCAGCAGCGATGCGGGATGGTACGGCTACAATGAGCAGTTCTTC
NA	TRBV11-1	TRBJ2-1	NA	CASSPMGPPNEQFF	TGTGCCAGCAGCCCTATGGGCCCACCCAATGAGCAGTTCTTC
few	TRBV20-1	TRBJ1-5	NA	CSASPDSLSNQPQHF	TGCAGTGCTAGTCCCGACAGCCTCAGCAATCAGCCCCAGCATTTT
NA	TRBV12-3/TRBV12-4	TRBJ1-1	TRBD1	CASKRQGGITEAFF	TGTGCCAGCAAACGACAGGGCGGTATCACTGAAGCTTTCTTT
NA	TRBV7-2	TRBJ1-2	TRBD1	CASSLDGTGSGNYGYTF	TGTGCCAGCAGCTTAGATGGGACAGGGAGCGGGAACTATGGCTACACCTTC
once	TRBV12-3/TRBV12-4	TRBJ2-7	TRBD2	CASSFWGGRAYEQYF	TGTGCCAGCAGTTTCTGGGGCGGGAGGGCCTACGAGCAGTACTTC
NA	TRBV20-1	TRBJ2-5	TRBD2	CSARASGGDGETQYF	TGCAGTGCTAGGGCTAGCGGAGGGGACGGAGAGACCCAGTACTTC
NA	TRBV19	TRBJ1-4	NA	CASSISRRLFF	TGTGCCAGTAGTATTTCAAGACGACTGTTTTTT
few	TRBV12-3/TRBV12-4	TRBJ2-7	TRBD2	CASKPASGSGWNEQYF	TGTGCCAGCAAGCCGGCTAGCGGGAGTGGTTGGAACGAGCAGTACTTC
NA	TRBV29-1	TRBJ2-1	TRBD2	CSAPRAGHNEQFF	TGCAGCGCCCCCCGAGCGGGACACAATGAGCAGTTCTTC
NA	TRBV5-1	TRBJ1-1	TRBD1	CASSVGDRPTEAFF	TGCGCCAGCAGCGTTGGGGACAGGCCTACTGAAGCTTTCTTT
NA	TRBV6-5	TRBJ1-1	NA	CASRGYRNTEAFF	TGTGCCAGCAGAGGCTACAGGAACACTGAAGCTTTCTTT